This T cell receptor beta chain was retrieved from a study of T cell responses to AZD1222 COVID-19 vaccine (dated by TCRdb to about 2021). The study in broad terms: TCR sequencing was performed for roughly 240 trial participants, of whom 207 were given two doses of AZD1222 and about 25 were given two doses of MenACWY control vaccine. Trial participants were enrolled into age subgroups of 18-55, 56-69 and 70-plus years, which contained about 150, 28 and 57 TCR-sequenced participants, respectively. The investigation overall reported the following: After two AZD1222 doses, spike-specific TCR breadth and depth were significantly higher than at day 0 and than in MenACWY recipients. Conclusions about previously exposed vaccinees were limited because only six AZD1222 recipients were SARS-CoV-2 seropositive at baseline. No day 14 peak-response samples were available, so repertoires were characterized only after the peak T cell response. The whole spike protein was spanned by vaccine-associated CD4 TCRs, and dominant responses were seen in regions 160-218 and 743-854. In the small 56-69-year group, the increase in depth fell short of significance, most likely because of low power. Participants were mostly white British, with more females than males. The authors suggested clonal diversity may have been underestimated. Epitopes outside the regions mutated in the B.1.351 and B.1.1.7 variants were reportedly recognized by nearly half of the unique spike-specific TCRs.

The label giving this sample's time point can be read as: baseline before first vaccination. The treatment or condition label on this specimen signifies: meningococcal conjugate vaccine given as trial control. Vaccinee samples were obtained from the UK trials COV001 and COV002, which included a single-blind randomized controlled phase 2/3 trial of AZD1222 (ChAdOx1 nCoV-19) in healthy adults. For TCRbeta chain sequencing, PBMC samples from trial participants were taken at day 0 and at day 28 after the second dose. For this clone: Its cognate antigen has yet to be identified. Base qualities are missing; no much larger clone stands one base away.

V lost 0 bases and J lost 1 base; the stretch between them is 4 bases long. As encoded in the germline V gene (reference sequence), CDR1 is SGHNT while CDR2 is YYREEE. The CDR3 starts with the cysteine, ends with the phenylalanine, and has 13 residues. Of the read, only the CDR3 DNA is kept; its 39 bases are in frame from base 1. The CDR3 regions of human TCRbeta chains were analyzed by immunosequencing. The study's processing was this. Repertoire TCRs were matched against a reference library of SARS-CoV-2-specific TCRs generated with the MIRA antigen-specificity platform. Breadth was defined as the fraction of unique TCRs that were SARS-CoV-2-associated. Depth was defined as the fraction of total T cells that were SARS-CoV-2-associated. Using the MIRA data, each spike-specific TCR was assigned both to the spike region to which the TCR was reactive and to a CD4 or CD8 class. Log10-transformed breadth and depth values were compared by one-way ANOVA with Sidak's multiple comparisons tests. The immuneACCESS repertoire file appears here via TCRdb, limited to in-frame rearrangements. These files lack a portion of the clones; in checked studies, under half of the deficit traces to unresolved V genes, and the cause of the others is not known. V and J calls and clone size are as listed in that table; D and trimming were resolved from the DNA. In all, the sample holds some 100,000 clones, and 87% of those were seen once. The ten largest clones add up to around 4.4% of the sample.

Sequenced material: peripheral blood, taken on day 0 of MenACWY control vaccination. The clonotype was recovered from an adult in good health. This chain joins TRBV5-4 to TRBJ1-1, with no confidently assigned D gene. The CDR3 is CASSLGRNTEAFF. The DNA is TGTGCCAGCAGCTTGGGAAGGAACACTGAAGCTTTCTTT.